The table lists the clone carrying this TCR beta chain with many counts. All unsorted peripheral T cells were captured because whole blood was used without fractionation. Alpha and beta constant-region primers primed reverse transcription of about 470 ng RNA. Separate chain-specific third strand synthesis with multiplexing indices produced the alpha and beta libraries. A 12-nucleotide barcode per molecule came from two concatenated random hexamers added pre-amplification. TCRdb analysed the 5' RACE reads with MiXCR anew, one entry per CDR3 protein. The sample lists 7,500 to 9,500 distinct CDR3 sequences, approximately 7.6% occurring once. The data originate from a study of HIV-infected patients and healthy controls. The CDR3 is 12 amino acids. Germline V CDR1 and CDR2: DFQATT, SNEGSKA (reference sequence). Trimming took off 4 bases at V and 1 base at J, with 7 bases between the two ends.

This receptor was obtained from an adult with HIV infection. The donor label of this sample is uncertain. The chain recombines TRBV20-1 with TRBJ1-1; D is unresolved. The source was blood, collected before antiretroviral therapy. The CDR3 loop is CSATRQNTEAFF. The CDR3 region has the DNA TGCAGTGCTACACGTCAGAACACTGAAGCTTTCTTT.